These T cell receptor beta chains were read from a single sample in a study of patients and donors after allogeneic stem cell transplantation. TCRdb re-called the RT-PCR reads with MiXCR, one entry per CDR3 protein. The sample records roughly 250,000 distinct CDR3 sequences, roughly 14% being singletons. Sequencing was carried out using blood, either unsorted or a sorted T cell fraction (not recorded which). The receptors come from a human donor who was either an allogeneic HSCT recipient or a stem cell or donor lymphocyte infusion donor (not recorded which). It is not recorded whose cells these are; they may come from a transplant donor. The CDR3 runs from the conserved cysteine through the conserved F or W. The D gene is left open where the match is weak. Only some rows state a clone size, as once, few, many or a class for expanded clones.

d_gene: TRBD2; j_gene: TRBJ2-3; abundance: few; v_gene: TRBV20-1; CDR3aa: CSASGLRERVDTQYF; CDR3nt: TGCAGTGCTAGCGGTCTGCGGGAGCGGGTAGATACGCAGTATTTT
d_gene: -; j_gene: TRBJ2-3; abundance: many; v_gene: TRBV12-3/TRBV12-4; CDR3aa: CASSFSSTDTQYF; CDR3nt: TGTGCCAGCAGTTTCTCCAGCACAGATACGCAGTATTTT
d_gene: TRBD2; j_gene: TRBJ2-7; abundance: many; v_gene: TRBV6-5; CDR3aa: CASSYSIAGVSGEQYF; CDR3nt: TGTGCCAGCAGTTACTCGATTGCGGGGGTTTCAGGCGAGCAGTACTTC
d_gene: TRBD2; j_gene: TRBJ2-3; abundance: -; v_gene: TRBV20-1; CDR3aa: CSARSGGLDTQYF; CDR3nt: TGCAGTGCCCGGAGCGGGGGGTTAGATACGCAGTATTTT
d_gene: -; j_gene: TRBJ1-2; abundance: -; v_gene: TRBV6-1; CDR3aa: CASLEGLPVNQTF; CDR3nt: TGTGCCAGCTTAGAAGGGCTCCCGGTAAACCAGACCTTC
d_gene: -; j_gene: TRBJ2-1; abundance: -; v_gene: TRBV6-5; CDR3aa: CASSYMQGSYNEQFF; CDR3nt: TGTGCCAGCAGTTACATGCAGGGATCCTACAATGAGCAGTTCTTC
d_gene: -; j_gene: TRBJ1-1; abundance: few; v_gene: TRBV14; CDR3aa: CASSQVKVPSEAFF; CDR3nt: TGTGCCAGCAGCCAAGTTAAGGTTCCGAGTGAAGCTTTCTTT
d_gene: -; j_gene: TRBJ1-1; abundance: -; v_gene: TRBV3-1; CDR3aa: CASSQESGPLGGAFF; CDR3nt: TGTGCCAGCAGCCAAGAGTCTGGGCCCCTGGGAGGAGCTTTCTTT
d_gene: -; j_gene: TRBJ2-7; abundance: many; v_gene: TRBV18; CDR3aa: CASSPPGNEQYF; CDR3nt: TGTGCCAGCTCACCACCGGGAAACGAGCAGTACTTC
d_gene: -; j_gene: TRBJ2-5; abundance: many; v_gene: TRBV10-3; CDR3aa: CAISDGGGSVEETQYF; CDR3nt: TGTGCCATCAGTGATGGAGGGGGTAGTGTAGAGGAGACCCAGTACTTC
d_gene: -; j_gene: TRBJ2-2; abundance: many; v_gene: TRBV7-3; CDR3aa: CASSLSGGELFF; CDR3nt: TGTGCCAGCAGCTTAAGTGGCGGGGAGCTGTTTTTT
d_gene: -; j_gene: TRBJ1-5; abundance: many; v_gene: TRBV12-3/TRBV12-4; CDR3aa: CASSLGAKSNQPQHF; CDR3nt: TGTGCCAGCAGCCTGGGGGCAAAGAGCAATCAGCCCCAGCATTTT
d_gene: TRBD2; j_gene: TRBJ2-1; abundance: -; v_gene: TRBV12-3/TRBV12-4; CDR3aa: CASRYGRLAGDRNEQFF; CDR3nt: TGTGCCAGCAGATATGGTCGACTAGCGGGAGATAGGAATGAGCAGTTCTTC
d_gene: -; j_gene: TRBJ1-1; abundance: many; v_gene: TRBV19; CDR3aa: CASSPRQENTEAFF; CDR3nt: TGTGCCAGTAGTCCCCGACAGGAGAACACTGAAGCTTTCTTT
d_gene: TRBD2; j_gene: TRBJ2-2; abundance: -; v_gene: TRBV7-2; CDR3aa: CASSKAGLATGELFF; CDR3nt: TGTGCCAGCAGCAAAGCAGGACTAGCTACCGGGGAGCTGTTTTTT
d_gene: -; j_gene: TRBJ2-1; abundance: -; v_gene: TRBV2; CDR3aa: CASSGDLSSYNEQFF; CDR3nt: TGTGCCAGCAGTGGTGACCTCAGCTCCTACAATGAGCAGTTCTTC
d_gene: -; j_gene: TRBJ1-2; abundance: few; v_gene: TRBV7-3; CDR3aa: CASSLVGPPNYGYTF; CDR3nt: TGTGCCAGCAGCTTGGTAGGGCCTCCTAACTATGGCTACACCTTC
d_gene: -; j_gene: TRBJ2-7; abundance: -; v_gene: TRBV7-2; CDR3aa: CASSSFRSGNYEQYF; CDR3nt: TGTGCCAGCAGCTCCTTCAGGTCGGGGAACTACGAGCAGTACTTC
d_gene: TRBD1; j_gene: TRBJ2-7; abundance: -; v_gene: TRBV7-6; CDR3aa: CASSIGQGRYEQYF; CDR3nt: TGTGCCAGCAGTATCGGACAGGGGCGGTACGAGCAGTACTTC
d_gene: -; j_gene: TRBJ2-2; abundance: -; v_gene: TRBV6-2/TRBV6-3; CDR3aa: CASSTVGELFF; CDR3nt: TGTGCCAGCAGTACGGTGGGGGAGCTGTTTTTT
d_gene: -; j_gene: TRBJ2-7; abundance: many; v_gene: TRBV28; CDR3aa: CASSLRTTQSSYEQYF; CDR3nt: TGTGCCAGCAGTTTACGGACTACCCAAAGCTCCTACGAGCAGTACTTC
d_gene: -; j_gene: TRBJ1-5; abundance: -; v_gene: TRBV6-2/TRBV6-3; CDR3aa: CASREGAESNQPQHF; CDR3nt: TGTGCCAGCAGAGAAGGGGCTGAAAGCAATCAGCCCCAGCATTTT
d_gene: -; j_gene: TRBJ2-1; abundance: medium-sized; v_gene: TRBV7-9; CDR3aa: CASSLYPSYNEQFF; CDR3nt: TGTGCCAGCAGCTTATACCCCAGCTACAATGAGCAGTTCTTC
d_gene: TRBD2; j_gene: TRBJ2-1; abundance: -; v_gene: TRBV20-1; CDR3aa: CSASLRGLAGSGSYNEQFF; CDR3nt: TGCAGTGCTAGCCTCCGGGGACTAGCGGGTAGTGGGTCCTACAATGAGCAGTTCTTC
d_gene: -; j_gene: TRBJ2-5; abundance: -; v_gene: TRBV11-3; CDR3aa: CASSQNRDADQETQYF; CDR3nt: TGTGCCAGCAGCCAAAACCGGGACGCCGACCAAGAGACCCAGTACTTC
d_gene: -; j_gene: TRBJ1-5; abundance: few; v_gene: TRBV6-2/TRBV6-3; CDR3aa: CASRADPVRNQPQHF; CDR3nt: TGTGCCAGCAGAGCCGATCCGGTCCGCAATCAGCCCCAGCATTTT
d_gene: -; j_gene: TRBJ2-7; abundance: -; v_gene: TRBV5-4; CDR3aa: CASRQPGPVYEQYF; CDR3nt: TGTGCCAGCAGGCAACCGGGACCGGTGTACGAGCAGTACTTC
d_gene: TRBD1; j_gene: TRBJ1-5; abundance: many; v_gene: TRBV4-2; CDR3aa: CASSLDRGLDQPQHF; CDR3nt: TGTGCCAGCAGCCTCGACAGGGGGCTCGATCAGCCCCAGCATTTT
d_gene: TRBD2; j_gene: TRBJ2-4; abundance: -; v_gene: TRBV6-1; CDR3aa: CASRPSGSAKNIQYF; CDR3nt: TGTGCCAGCAGACCTAGCGGGAGTGCCAAAAACATTCAGTACTTC
d_gene: TRBD2; j_gene: TRBJ2-5; abundance: -; v_gene: TRBV19; CDR3aa: CASSITSGSIKTQYF; CDR3nt: TGTGCCAGTAGTATAACTAGCGGGAGTATAAAGACCCAGTACTTC
d_gene: TRBD2; j_gene: TRBJ2-7; abundance: few; v_gene: TRBV2; CDR3aa: CASSDARLAVSYEQYF; CDR3nt: TGTGCCAGCAGTGACGCGAGACTAGCGGTCTCCTACGAGCAGTACTTC
d_gene: TRBD2; j_gene: TRBJ2-7; abundance: few; v_gene: TRBV9; CDR3aa: CASSPTTSGAAEQYF; CDR3nt: TGTGCCAGCAGCCCCACGACTAGCGGGGCTGCCGAGCAGTACTTC
d_gene: TRBD1; j_gene: TRBJ2-3; abundance: few; v_gene: TRBV5-1; CDR3aa: CASSLEGAPTDTQYF; CDR3nt: TGCGCCAGCAGCTTGGAGGGGGCCCCCACAGATACGCAGTATTTT
d_gene: TRBD1; j_gene: TRBJ1-2; abundance: few; v_gene: TRBV4-2; CDR3aa: CASSRRTGGGNYGYTF; CDR3nt: TGTGCCAGCAGCCGGAGGACAGGGGGCGGGAACTATGGCTACACCTTC
d_gene: TRBD2; j_gene: TRBJ2-1; abundance: few; v_gene: TRBV24-1; CDR3aa: CATGPSGRGSNEQFF; CDR3nt: TGTGCCACCGGGCCTAGCGGGAGGGGGAGCAATGAGCAGTTCTTC
d_gene: -; j_gene: TRBJ2-5; abundance: few; v_gene: TRBV11-2; CDR3aa: CASSLPGAASKTQYF; CDR3nt: TGTGCCAGCAGCTTACCAGGGGCGGCCTCTAAGACCCAGTACTTC
d_gene: TRBD2; j_gene: TRBJ2-5; abundance: -; v_gene: TRBV12-3/TRBV12-4; CDR3aa: CASTSGAKETQYF; CDR3nt: TGTGCCAGCACAAGCGGGGCTAAAGAGACCCAGTACTTC
d_gene: -; j_gene: TRBJ1-1; abundance: many; v_gene: TRBV12-3/TRBV12-4; CDR3aa: CASTRGRGNTEAFF; CDR3nt: TGTGCCAGCACCCGGGGCAGGGGAAACACTGAAGCTTTCTTT
d_gene: TRBD2; j_gene: TRBJ2-3; abundance: few; v_gene: TRBV9; CDR3aa: CASSDPGLPTDTQYF; CDR3nt: TGTGCCAGCAGCGACCCGGGACTACCCACAGATACGCAGTATTTT
d_gene: -; j_gene: TRBJ2-7; abundance: -; v_gene: TRBV30; CDR3aa: CAWSPIGASSYEQYF; CDR3nt: TGTGCCTGGAGTCCCATCGGGGCTAGCTCCTACGAGCAGTACTTC
d_gene: TRBD2; j_gene: TRBJ2-7; abundance: -; v_gene: TRBV20-1; CDR3aa: CSAHLKFSGRPYEQYF; CDR3nt: TGCAGTGCCCACCTTAAATTTAGCGGGCGACCCTACGAGCAGTACTTC
d_gene: TRBD2; j_gene: TRBJ2-2; abundance: many; v_gene: TRBV12-3/TRBV12-4; CDR3aa: CASNKLAGGSDTGELFF; CDR3nt: TGTGCCAGCAATAAACTAGCGGGAGGGTCGGACACCGGGGAGCTGTTTTTT
d_gene: -; j_gene: TRBJ1-3; abundance: many; v_gene: TRBV4-3; CDR3aa: CASSQDSGSGNTIYF; CDR3nt: TGCGCCAGCAGCCAAGATTCCGGTTCTGGAAACACCATATATTTT